The clone carrying this TCR beta chain was seen a handful of times. Its antigen is still unknown. What was amplified from RNA transcripts were TCR beta CDR3 regions. The TCR CDR3 first-round RT-PCR relied on the HTBI primer set. Via MiXCR, TCRdb re-called the multiplex PCR reads, giving one row per CDR3 protein. Of some 570,000 distinct CDR3 sequences listed, 17% are singletons. The data were obtained in a study of T cells in Graves' hyperthyroidism and ophthalmopathy. Study-level findings and limits: Among thyroid clonotypes expanded above 0.001, most also appeared in blood.

The V segment lost 6 bases and the J segment 2 bases; nucleotides outside the gene matches: 11. The CDR3 is 16 residues long. CDR1 is SGHDT and CDR2 is YYEEEE in the germline V gene. This chain uses TRBV5-6 with TRBJ2-7; 10 nucleotides match TRBD1. This sequence was found in a woman between 18 and 30 years old with Graves' ophthalmopathy. The sequenced sample consisted of blood. Written as DNA, the CDR3 is TGTGCCAGCACGCCATCCGGGACAGGGGTACCCTACGAGCAGTACTTC. Residues: CASTPSGTGVPYEQYF.